This T cell receptor (beta chain) was recorded in a study of blood T cells in healthy people across ages (dated by TCRdb to 2013 to 2016). Background on the whole study: In model experiments, roughly one uniquely barcoded TCR beta cDNA molecule per two T cells was captured by template switching. Using deep sequencing normalized with unique cDNA molecular identifiers, the study measured how TCR beta repertoire diversity changes with age. The donors were divided into four age groups: young (average approximately 17 years), middle-aged (about 41), aged (approximately 62) and long-lived (82). To avoid experimental bias, donors of different ages were randomly spread across the sequencing lanes. For two donors (one aged 18 to 29 and one aged 80 or older), the study analyzed two additional independent replicas of 1 million unique cDNA reads from the same blood draw.

Of note for this clonotype: Its antigen is still unknown. Per-base quality was not reported, and no clone a single base away is much larger than it.

Results the study describes overall, beyond this receptor: As age increased, observed TCR beta diversity per million T cells dropped in a roughly linear way, and a significant reduction was already evident by age 40. Since profiling was done on bulk unsorted PBMCs, naive and antigen-experienced compartments could not be conclusively compared. Compared with the aged group, more naive CD4+ T cells, fewer expanded clones and increased TCR diversity were shown by the long-lived group, suggesting age selection. Because donor CMV infection status was unknown, age-related changes in expanded clonotypes were potentially confounded. Estimates of total diversity based on one million sequenced T cells were regarded as lower bounds and as underestimates. A strong correlation was found between observed TCR beta diversity and the percentage of naive T cells measured by flow cytometry.

V drops 1 base and J drops 7 bases, leaving 13 bases in between. Sequences SGHRS (CDR1) and YFSETQ (CDR2) are obtained from the germline V gene. The cysteine opens and the phenylalanine closes a CDR3 of 14 amino acids. Left in the record is the CDR3 DNA by itself, 42 bases read in frame from the first base. Donors were 30 to 45 systemically healthy Caucasian individuals from Russia aged about 6 to 100 years. Each donor gave ten milliliters of peripheral blood, drawn into EDTA-treated Vacutainer tubes. PBMCs were isolated by Ficoll-Paque density-gradient centrifugation, with at least 7 million obtained per sample. Trizol reagent was used to extract total RNA from the PBMCs, yielding at least 6 micrograms per sample. For every donor, an aliquot of PBMCs went through flow cytometry to measure the percentages of naive CD45RAhigh/CD27high T cells. The library was prepared using 5' RACE. The sequencer was an Illumina HiSeq 2500. A second about 7 to 12 cycle PCR used a sample-barcoded 5' primer and a J-beta primer mix. A unique molecular identifier was introduced onto each TCR beta cDNA molecule by a template-switch 5' adaptor carrying 12 random nucleotides. Each sample yielded at least 2.5 million CDR3-containing paired-end reads. The Mint cDNA synthesis kit, primed by a TRBC-specific oligonucleotide, was used to synthesize first-strand cDNA from all RNA. Following uracil-DNA glycosylase treatment, a first 18-cycle PCR with universal primers M1SS and BC2_uni_R was performed on all cDNA. Per the authors' processing: Each sample was normalized by randomly selecting 1 million high-quality reads, each carrying a distinct molecular identifier. Instead of being binned into consensus sequences, reads that shared molecular identifiers were thrown out. MiTCR, set to a Q25 quality threshold and the strictest error-elimination algorithm, was used for CDR3 identification, clonotype clustering and error correction. A nonparametric unseen species model with Euler transformation was used to estimate a lower bound on total TCR beta diversity. TCRdb reran the public reads through fastp at Q25 and MiXCR, keeping productive beta chains. Rows matching on CDR3 protein sequence are summarized as one entry with the most common DNA and genes. None of the V and J calls come from the authors' own analysis; TCRdb made them. This sample has hundreds of thousands of distinct CDR3 sequences in its table, and 56% of those were observed once. Roughly 25% of the sample goes to the ten largest clones.

The sequence is built from TRBV5-1 and TRBJ2-3; the D gene is perhaps TRBD1, on 5 matching bases. The clonotype originates from a middle-aged man in good health. Sample: blood. The bases read TGCGCCAGCAGCTTGAACCAGGGTTTGAATACGCAGTATTTT. It encodes CASSLNQGLNTQYF.